Listed below are T cell receptor beta chains from one sample, sequenced in a study of cytomegalovirus exposure and HLA in healthy donors. Clones were read by immunoSEQ multiplex PCR, and TCRdb kept only the in-frame ones, dropping some. The sample has over 150,000 clones; roughly 78% are singletons. Sequenced: PBMCs. Receptors originate from a woman aged 45 to 65 in good health and CMV-seropositive. Both conserved end residues are part of each CDR3. The D gene is left open where the match is weak. Rows give clone size only sometimes, using once, few, many, or a class for an expanded clone.

J | size | V | D | DNA | CDR3
TRBJ2-1 | . | TRBV28 | TRBD1 | TGTGCCAGCAGTTTTTGGGGACAGTACAATGAGCAGTTCTTC | CASSFWGQYNEQFF
TRBJ2-7 | . | TRBV2 | . | TGTGCCAGCAGTGTACGAGTTTACGAGCAGTACTTC | CASSVRVYEQYF
TRBJ2-7 | few | TRBV4-3 | TRBD1 | TGCGCCAGCAGTCGAGGACAGGGGGCAAACGAGCAGTACTTC | CASSRGQGANEQYF
TRBJ2-5 | . | TRBV5-1 | TRBD2 | TGCGCCAGCAGCTTGGGACTAGCGGGAGTGGGTGGTGAGACCCAGTACTTC | CASSLGLAGVGGETQYF
TRBJ1-1 | . | TRBV7-9 | . | TGTGCCAGCAGCGGACAGCAGAACACTGAAGCTTTCTTT | CASSGQQNTEAFF
TRBJ2-7 | . | TRBV4-3 | TRBD1 | TGCGCCAGCAGCCAAAGGGGTGGACAGGCCTTGGAGCAGTACTTC | CASSQRGGQALEQYF
TRBJ2-3 | . | TRBV19 | TRBD2 | TGTGCCAGTAGTTGGCAGCGGGGTAGCACAGATACGCAGTATTTT | CASSWQRGSTDTQYF
TRBJ2-1 | . | TRBV7-3 | TRBD1 | TGTGCCAGCAGCTTGACAGGGGGTCCGACCGGGCAGTTCTTC | CASSLTGGPTGQFF
TRBJ2-1 | . | TRBV9 | . | TGTGCCAGCAGCGTTAATCTTAACGGTGGGGGGAAATACAATGAGCAGTTCTTC | CASSVNLNGGGKYNEQFF
TRBJ2-7 | . | TRBV7-8 | TRBD2 | TGTGCCAGCAGCTGGACTAGCGGGGGGGCCTACGAGCAGTACTTC | CASSWTSGGAYEQYF